This passage covers 5 T cell receptor beta chains from one sample sequenced in a study of CD8+ T cells in alopecia areata. RNA extraction and reverse transcription yielded cDNA as sequencing template. The table came from immunoSEQ multiplex PCR; TCRdb's copy has only in-frame clones and leaves some out. The data show some 130,000 clones, with 45% to 50% seen just once and around 20% held by the top ten. This specimen was CD8+ T cells sorted from blood, taken at week 0. The source is a human donor with alopecia areata.

The rearrangement uses TRBV5-1 and TRBJ1-1, with a tentative D call TRBD1 (5 bases). The ends were cut back, 0 bases at V and 3 bases at J, with 9 bases in the middle. The CDR3 consists of 14 residues. CDR1 SGHRS and CDR2 YFSETQ come from the germline V gene. CDR3 DNA: TGCGCCAGCAGCTTGGATGTCAGGGACACTGAAGCTTTCTTT. Amino acid sequence: CASSLDVRDTEAFF. Together with reference TRBV5-1 and TRBJ1-1, the CDR3 gives the full variable domain: KAGVTQTPRYLIKTRGQQVTLSCSPISGHRSVSWYQQTPGQGLQFLFEYFSETQRNKGNFPGRFSGRQFSNSRSEMNVSTLELGDSALYLCASSLDVRDTEAFFGQGTRLTVV.

This clone was recorded a few times. The rearrangement uses TRBV10-3 and TRBJ1-2; D call uncertain. This CDR3 is built from 13 residues. V gave up 4 bases and J gave up 4 bases, with 10 bases separating them. Germline V CDR1 and CDR2: ENHRY, SYGVKD. The DNA of the CDR3 is TGTGCCATCAGTGGGAAGGACCCCTATGGCTACACCTTC. This codes for CAISGKDPYGYTF.

The genes are TRBV25-1 and TRBJ1-5, with a possible D match to TRBD1 (6 bases). The V end was cut by 3 bases, the J end by 3 bases, with 9 bases between. This CDR3 has 14 residues. Germline V gene lookup returns CDR1 MGHDK and CDR2 SYGVNS. CDR3: CASSDTGNNQPQHF. CDR3 nucleotides: TGTGCCAGCAGTGACACAGGGAACAATCAGCCCCAGCATTTT.

V usage is TRBV6-1 and J usage is TRBJ1-1; D not certain. V lost 11 bases and J 7 bases, leaving 17 bases between the germline ends. Germline V CDR1 and CDR2: MNHNS, SASEGT. The CDR3 runs to 12 residues. Here the CDR3 DNA reads TGTGCCGGCGGTGTGGTCACCCATGAAGCTTTCTTT. Its protein is CAGGVVTHEAFF.

This clone appeared a few times. This chain joins TRBV29-1 and TRBJ2-7; no clear D. The V end lost 4 bases, the J end lost 5 bases, and 15 bases lay between the germline ends. This CDR3 has 13 amino acids. Germline V gene data show CDR1 as SQVTM and CDR2 as ANQGSEA. In DNA form, the CDR3 reads TGCAGCGTTGTGAGTTGGCAGGACGACGAGCAGTACTTC. This sequence encodes CSVVSWQDDEQYF.